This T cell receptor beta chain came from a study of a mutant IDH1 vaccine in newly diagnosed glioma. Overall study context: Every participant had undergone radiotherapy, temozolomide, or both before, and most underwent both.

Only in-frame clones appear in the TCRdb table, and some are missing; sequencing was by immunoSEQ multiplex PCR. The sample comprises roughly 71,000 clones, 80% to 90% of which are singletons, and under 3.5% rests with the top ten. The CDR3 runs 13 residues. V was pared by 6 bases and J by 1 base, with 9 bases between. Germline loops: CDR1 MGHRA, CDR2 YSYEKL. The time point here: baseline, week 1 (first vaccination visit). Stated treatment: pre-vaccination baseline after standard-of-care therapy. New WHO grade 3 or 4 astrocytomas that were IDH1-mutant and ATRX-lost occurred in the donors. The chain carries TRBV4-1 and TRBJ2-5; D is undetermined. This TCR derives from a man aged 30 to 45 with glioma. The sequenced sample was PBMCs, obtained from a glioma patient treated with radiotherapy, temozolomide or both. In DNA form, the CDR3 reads TGCGCCAGCAGTCGGACGGTCCAAGAGACCCAGTACTTC. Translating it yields CASSRTVQETQYF.